The source of this T cell receptor beta chain is a study of blood T cell repertoires in COVID-19. This table comes from immunoSEQ multiplex PCR, and its TCRdb copy is limited to in-frame clones, with some not included. The table records approximately 60,000 clones, more than 70% of them present only once. CDR3 size: 15 residues. Germline V lookup: CDR1 SEHNR, CDR2 FQNEAQ (reference sequence). V was pared by 5 bases and J by 2 bases, with 8 bases of the junction left unmatched. The rearrangement uses TRBV7-9 and TRBJ2-5; 7 positions match TRBD1. The source material was peripheral blood. This clonotype was sampled from a man aged 55 to 70 with active or convalescent COVID-19. CDR3 loop: CASSRSRTGQETQYF. CDR3 nucleotides: TGTGCCAGCAGCCGCTCTCGGACAGGACAAGAGACCCAGTACTTC.